The TCR beta chain under discussion was sequenced for a study of blood T cell repertoires in COVID-19. As for the study in general: Samples representing acute and convalescent COVID-19 were sourced from the United States, Italy and Spain. Sample material is recorded as cDNA or gDNA derived from T cells, B-cell-depleted T cells, or PBMCs.

The assay was immunoSEQ multiplex PCR, and TCRdb's table has in-frame clones only and misses some. The sample carries about 140,000 clones, about four fifths recorded once. The CDR3 loop spans 14 amino acids. From germline, CDR1 is SGHTA and CDR2 FQGNSA. V lost 2 bases and J 6 bases, leaving 11 bases between the germline ends. The clonotype comes from a human donor in a cohort sampled during active COVID-19. The chain has TRBV7-2 and TRBJ2-1, with D possibly TRBD1 on 6 matching bases. The sequencing sample was made of peripheral blood. CDR3 protein: CASSLFGTFNEQFF. As DNA, the CDR3 is TGTGCCAGCAGCTTATTTGGGACATTCAATGAGCAGTTCTTC. Complete variable domain (other parts from reference TRBV7-2 and TRBJ2-1): GAGVSQSPSNKVTEKGKDVELRCDPISGHTALYWYRQSLGQGLEFLIYFQGNSAPDKSGLPSDRFSAERTGGSVSTLTIQRTQQEDSAVYLCASSLFGTFNEQFFGPGTRLTVL.